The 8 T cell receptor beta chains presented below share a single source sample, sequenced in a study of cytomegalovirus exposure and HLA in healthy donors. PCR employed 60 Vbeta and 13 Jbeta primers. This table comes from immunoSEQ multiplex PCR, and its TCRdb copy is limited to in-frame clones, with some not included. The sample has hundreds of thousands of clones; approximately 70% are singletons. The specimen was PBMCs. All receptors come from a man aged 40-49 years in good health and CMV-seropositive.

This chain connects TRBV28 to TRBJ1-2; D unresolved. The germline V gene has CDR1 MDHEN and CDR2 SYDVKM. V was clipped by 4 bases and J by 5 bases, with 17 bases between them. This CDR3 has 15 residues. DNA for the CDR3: TGTGCCAGCAGTTCTCGGGCAGGTGCGGGATATGGCTACACCTTC. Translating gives CASSSRAGAGYGYTF.

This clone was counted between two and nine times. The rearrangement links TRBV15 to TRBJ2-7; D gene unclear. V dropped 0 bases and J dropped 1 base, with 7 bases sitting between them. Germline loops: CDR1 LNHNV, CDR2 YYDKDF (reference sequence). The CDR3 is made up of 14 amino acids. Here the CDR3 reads CATSRDPRSYEQYF. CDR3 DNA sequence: TGTGCCACCAGCAGAGACCCCCGTTCCTACGAGCAGTACTTC.

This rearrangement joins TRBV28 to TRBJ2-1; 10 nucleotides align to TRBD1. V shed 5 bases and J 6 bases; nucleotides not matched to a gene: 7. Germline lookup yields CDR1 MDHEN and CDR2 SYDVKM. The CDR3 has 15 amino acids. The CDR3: CASSMTGGLTNEQFF. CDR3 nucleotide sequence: TGTGCCAGCAGTATGACAGGGGGCCTTACCAATGAGCAGTTCTTC.

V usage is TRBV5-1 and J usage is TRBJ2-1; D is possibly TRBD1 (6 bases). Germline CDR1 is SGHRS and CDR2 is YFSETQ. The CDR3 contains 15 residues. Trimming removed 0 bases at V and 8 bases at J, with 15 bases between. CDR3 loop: CASSLEQGVHDEQFF. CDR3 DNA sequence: TGCGCCAGCAGCTTGGAACAGGGAGTCCACGATGAGCAGTTCTTC.

CDR3 nucleotide sequence: TGCGCCAGCAGCATCTCCGGGACAGGGGGAACTGAAGCTTTCTTT. Translated: CASSISGTGGTEAFF. The J gene is TRBJ1-1, the V gene TRBV5-1, with 11 bases that match TRBD1. Germline V gene sequence: CDR1 SGHRS, CDR2 YFSETQ. V was pared by 4 bases and J by 5 bases, with 7 bases of the junction left unmatched. This CDR3 is built from 15 residues.

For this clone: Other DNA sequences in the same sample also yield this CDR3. In DNA, the CDR3 is TGTGCCAGCAGTTTCCGGCGGGGGGGGCCCGGGGTCGGGGAGCAGTTCTTC. This translates into CASSFRRGGPGVGEQFF. V and J are TRBV27 and TRBJ2-1, with 9 bases aligning to TRBD2. Germline V lookup: CDR1 MNHEY, CDR2 SMNVEV (reference sequence). The CDR3 has 17 residues. With 3 bases clipped from V and 10 bases from J, the junction kept 16 bases outside the gene matches.

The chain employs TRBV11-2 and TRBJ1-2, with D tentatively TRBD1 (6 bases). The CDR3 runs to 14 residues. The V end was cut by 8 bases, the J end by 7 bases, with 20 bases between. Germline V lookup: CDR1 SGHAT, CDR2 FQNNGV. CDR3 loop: CASRKSGQRGGYTF. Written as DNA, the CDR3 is TGTGCCAGCCGCAAAAGTGGACAGCGGGGTGGCTACACCTTC.

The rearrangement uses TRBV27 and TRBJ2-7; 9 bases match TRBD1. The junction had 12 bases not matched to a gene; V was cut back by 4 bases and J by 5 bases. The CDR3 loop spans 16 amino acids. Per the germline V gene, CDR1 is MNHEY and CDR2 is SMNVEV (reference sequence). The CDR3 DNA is TGTGCCAGCAGTTCCCGATCGACAGGGGGTGGCCACGAGCAGTACTTC. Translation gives CASSSRSTGGGHEQYF.